Listed here are 20 T cell receptor beta chains from one sample, sequenced in a study of CD8+ T cells in alopecia areata. RNA was extracted and reverse transcribed into cDNA as the sequencing template. Only in-frame clones appear in the TCRdb table, and some are missing; sequencing was by immunoSEQ multiplex PCR. The data hold over 150,000 clones, with 50% to 70% observed a single time. This sample comprised CD4+ T cells sorted from blood, obtained at week 0. Every receptor here comes from a human donor with alopecia areata.

This clone was observed a handful of times. The CDR3 here is CASTKPKGASGQETQYF. The CDR3 coding sequence is TGTGCCAGCACCAAACCAAAGGGGGCATCGGGCCAAGAGACCCAGTACTTC. This sequence joins TRBV25-1 and TRBJ2-5, with 7 bases identical to TRBD1. Germline CDR1 is MGHDK and CDR2 is SYGVNS. The ends lost 7 bases at V and 1 base at J; junction bases unmatched: 15. The CDR3 sequence is 17 residues long.

This clone has just a few counts. V is TRBV2 and J is TRBJ1-1; D ambiguous. With 6 bases removed from V and 5 bases from J, the gap between germline ends came to 13 bases. The CDR3 sequence is 13 residues long. CDR1 is SNHLY, CDR2 FYNNEI, per germline. The CDR3 DNA is TGTGCCAGCAGCCCAGAAGGGTGGACTGAAGCTTTCTTT. Translated: CASSPEGWTEAFF.

This sequence joins TRBV30 and TRBJ2-3; the D is unclear. The V end lost 4 bases, the J end lost 5 bases, and 10 bases lay between the germline ends. Germline lookup yields CDR1 GTSNPN and CDR2 SVGIG (reference sequence). CDR3 size: 12 residues. CDR3 residues: CAWTSLGDTQYF. The CDR3 DNA reads as TGTGCCTGGACCAGCCTGGGAGATACGCAGTATTTT.

The genes are TRBV5-6 and TRBJ2-7, with 9 bases fitting TRBD1. The CDR3 consists of 18 residues. The junction had 10 bases not matched to a gene; V was cut back by 0 bases and J by 0 bases. Germline V gene lookup returns CDR1 SGHDT and CDR2 YYEEEE. The CDR3 is CASSLAPGTGPTSYEQYF. CDR3 nucleotides: TGTGCCAGCAGCTTGGCCCCCGGGACAGGGCCCACCTCCTACGAGCAGTACTTC.

This clone has a count of ten or more. The J gene is TRBJ2-7, the V gene TRBV7-2, with 7 positions matching TRBD1. The CDR3 sequence is 14 residues long. Per germline, CDR1 SGHTA and CDR2 FQGNSA. V trimming: 3 bases; J trimming: 2 bases; junction bases outside the gene matches: 4. The CDR3 reads CASSFVTGAYEQYF. The DNA of the CDR3 is TGTGCCAGCAGCTTTGTAACAGGGGCCTACGAGCAGTACTTC. Filled out from reference TRBV7-2 and TRBJ2-7, the complete variable domain reads GAGVSQSPSNKVTEKGKDVELRCDPISGHTALYWYRQSLGQGLEFLIYFQGNSAPDKSGLPSDRFSAERTGGSVSTLTIQRTQQEDSAVYLCASSFVTGAYEQYFGPGTRLTVT.

The chain carries TRBV7-9 and TRBJ2-7, with 8 nucleotides matching TRBD1. The V gene's germline CDR1 is SEHNR and CDR2 FQNEAQ (reference sequence). Trimming removed 4 bases from V and 5 bases from J; junction bases left unmatched: 4. This CDR3 is 13 amino acids long. This CDR3 reads CASSSTDRDEQYF. In nucleotides, the CDR3 is TGTGCCAGCAGCTCTACGGACAGGGACGAGCAGTACTTC.

The V call is TRBV28, the J call TRBJ1-5; no firm D call. The V gene's germline CDR1 is MDHEN and CDR2 SYDVKM. V lost 3 bases, J lost 4 bases, and 13 bases lay in between. The CDR3 contains 15 residues. The CDR3 region has the DNA TGTGCCAGCAGTTTTATTTCCTCTCATAATCAGCCCCAGCATTTT. It translates to CASSFISSHNQPQHF.

This clone appeared a few times. The V gene is TRBV29-1, the J gene TRBJ1-2; 9 positions agree with TRBD1. With V trimmed by 7 bases and J by 7 bases, 7 bases remained unmatched. Per the germline V gene, CDR1 is SQVTM and CDR2 is ANQGSEA. This CDR3 is 12 amino acids long. The CDR3 reads CSDLQGAVGYTF. As DNA, the CDR3 is TGCAGCGACCTACAGGGGGCGGTTGGCTACACCTTC.

As to this clone: The identical CDR3 is also encoded by other nucleotide sequences in the sample. The gene calls are TRBV5-1 and TRBJ2-7, with D possibly being TRBD1 (5 bases). The V end lost 4 bases, the J end lost 4 bases, and 12 bases lay between the germline ends. Germline V gives CDR1 SGHRS, CDR2 YFSETQ. This CDR3 is 13 amino acids long. In DNA, the CDR3 is TGCGCCAGCAGCCTAGACAGAAATTACGAGCAGTACTTC. Protein sequence: CASSLDRNYEQYF.

The V and J genes are TRBV30 and TRBJ1-1, with unresolved D. The V end was cut by 0 bases, the J end by 8 bases, with 7 bases between. This CDR3 has 11 residues. Germline CDR1 reads GTSNPN; CDR2 reads SVGIG (reference sequence). In DNA, the CDR3 is TGTGCCTGGAGTGTATCGCAAGAAGCTTTCTTT. It codes for CAWSVSQEAFF.

The chain couples TRBV30 to TRBJ2-7, with 8 positions matching TRBD1. The germline CDR1 and CDR2 sequences are GTSNPN and SVGIG (reference sequence). J lost 5 bases, V lost 5 bases, and 23 bases had no gene match. This CDR3 comprises 18 residues. The CDR3 sequence: CAWGTRGYGQGYGHEQYF. The CDR3 DNA follows: TGTGCCTGGGGCACTCGAGGTTACGGACAGGGTTATGGCCACGAGCAGTACTTC.

This clone has only a few counts. The chain joins TRBV27 to TRBJ2-7; D not resolved. The CDR3 is 15 residues long. The V gene lost 6 bases and the J gene lost 0 bases, with 15 bases spanning the gap. Germline V gene lookup returns CDR1 MNHEY and CDR2 SMNVEV (reference sequence). This chain's CDR3 is CASRATPRSSYEQYF. CDR3 DNA sequence: TGTGCCAGCAGGGCGACACCTAGGAGCTCCTACGAGCAGTACTTC.

This chain connects TRBV7-2 to TRBJ2-5; TRBD2 matches at 8 bases. The CDR3 contains 16 residues. V lost 2 bases, J lost 2 bases, and 7 bases stayed unmatched. Germline V gene sequence: CDR1 SGHTA, CDR2 FQGNSA. The CDR3 coding sequence is TGTGCCAGCAGCTTAAGTGCGGGGGGACAACAAGAGACCCAGTACTTC. The encoded protein is CASSLSAGGQQETQYF.

This clone occurred once. The chain has TRBV4-3 and TRBJ1-6, with D possibly TRBD1 on 5 matching bases. Germline assignment: CDR1 LGHNA and CDR2 YSLEER. The CDR3 contains 15 residues. V was cut by 0 bases and J by 11 bases, with 14 bases left in between. The DNA for the CDR3 is TGCGCCAGCAGCCAAGAGTGGCAGGGTGGTACACCCCTCCACTTT. Its translation: CASSQEWQGGTPLHF.

The rearrangement links TRBV9 to TRBJ2-2; D may be TRBD1 (6 bases). V lost 3 bases, J lost 6 bases, and 12 bases lay in between. CDR3 length equals 14 residues. Germline loops: CDR1 SGDLS, CDR2 YYNGEE. The CDR3 here is CASSGQPGAGELFF. The CDR3 DNA reads as TGTGCCAGCAGCGGCCAACCAGGGGCCGGGGAGCTGTTTTTT.

The chain couples TRBV15 to TRBJ1-2; D is unclear. This CDR3 contains 13 residues. In germline, CDR1 is LNHNV, CDR2 YYDKDF (reference sequence). V lost 8 bases to trimming and J lost 0 bases, with 10 bases between them. CDR3 protein: CATAVDSNYGYTF. In nucleotides, the CDR3 is TGTGCCACCGCTGTGGACTCTAACTATGGCTACACCTTC.

On this clone: Germline is not matched at one junction end, which may reflect a read error. The chain combines TRBV7-2 with TRBJ2-7; D ambiguous. Germline CDR1 is SGHTA and CDR2 is FQGNSA. The CDR3 sequence is 14 residues long. This CDR3 reads CASKLTPFSHEQYF. The CDR3 DNA reads TGTGCCAGCAAGTTAACCCCCTTCTCCCACGAGCAGTACTTC. Full variable domain (missing parts from reference TRBV7-2 and TRBJ2-7): GAGVSQSPSNKVTEKGKDVELRCDPISGHTALYWYRQSLGQGLEFLIYFQGNSAPDKSGLPSDRFSAERTGGSVSTLTIQRTQQEDSAVYLCASKLTPFSHEQYFGPGTRLTVT.

This rearrangement joins TRBV30 to TRBJ2-1; TRBD1 agrees at 7 bases. This CDR3 contains 13 residues. Per the germline V gene, CDR1 is GTSNPN and CDR2 is SVGIG (reference sequence). V lost 3 bases to trimming and J lost 10 bases; unmatched junction nucleotides: 9. Here the CDR3 DNA reads TGTGCCTGGAGGACTCAGGGGGTGGGGGAGCAGTTCTTC. Translated: CAWRTQGVGEQFF. The full variable domain, its missing parts supplied by reference TRBV30 and TRBJ2-1, is SQTIHQWPATLVQPVGSPLSLECTVEGTSNPNLYWYRQAAGRGLQLLFYSVGIGQISSEVPQNLSASRPQDRQFILSSKKLLLSDSGFYLCAWRTQGVGEQFFGPGTRLTVL.

The chain joins TRBV29-1 to TRBJ2-7; possibly TRBD1 for D (6 bases). Trimming took off 4 bases at V and 2 bases at J, with 12 bases between the two ends. Germline assignment: CDR1 SQVTM and CDR2 ANQGSEA. The CDR3 totals 13 residues. The CDR3 reads CSVGTRQAYEQYF. CDR3 DNA: TGCAGCGTTGGTACTAGACAGGCCTACGAGCAGTACTTC.

The chain joins TRBV6-5 to TRBJ1-2; perhaps TRBD1 as D (5 bases). The ends were cut back, 6 bases at V and 0 bases at J, with 8 bases in the middle. The CDR3 runs to 13 residues. CDR1 MNHEY and CDR2 SVGAGI come from the germline V gene. CDR3: CASSPGTNYGYTF. Here the CDR3 DNA reads TGTGCCAGCAGCCCAGGGACTAACTATGGCTACACCTTC.